This TCR beta chain was identified in a study of shared clonotypes between healthy human individuals. In the study overall: Serving as donors were a couple of women and three men, whose ages spanned 18 to 49.

Study observations and caveats: Though the depth was large, rarefaction showed that sorted-subset sequencing was incomplete. Generation probabilities were higher for clonotypes shared across all four sorted-subset donors than for unshared ones. Clonotype sharing among donors was expected to depend on sequencing depth.

TCRdb's copy holds only in-frame clones and misses some; the assay was immunoSEQ multiplex PCR. This sample has millions of clones, with less than 95% found just once. Of note for this clone: Its specificity is not known.

V lost 4 bases to trimming and J lost 5 bases; unmatched junction nucleotides: 6. Germline V gives CDR1 SNHLY, CDR2 FYNNEI. CDR3 size: 14 residues. Selected positively for CCR7 and CD45RO-negative, naive CD8 cells excluded terminally differentiated effector memory CD45RA+ cells. This chain joins TRBV2 and TRBJ2-7, with 9 bases lining up with TRBD2. The clonotype comes from a man aged 18 to 29 in good health. Sequenced sample: naive CD8+ T cells sorted from blood. CDR3 amino acids: CASSGPSGDNEQYF. The CDR3, as DNA: TGTGCCAGCAGTGGCCCTAGCGGGGATAACGAGCAGTACTTC.